This section outlines one T cell receptor (beta chain) sequence together with its context. Its specificity is not known. This entry comes from a study of blood T cells in healthy people across ages. Primed by a sample-barcoded 5' primer and a J-beta primer mix, a second PCR proceeded for about 6 to 12 cycles. TCRdb passed the 5' RACE reads through MiXCR, listing each CDR3 protein once. The sample yields roughly 680,000 distinct CDR3 sequences, 45% to 50% seen once. V lost 4 bases, J lost 3 bases, and 13 bases lay in between. This CDR3 has 15 residues. The V gene's germline CDR1 is KGHDR and CDR2 SFDVKD. Study-wide points: With naive T cell percentage, TCR beta diversity showed a strong correlation. Estimates based on one million T cells were treated as lower bounds.

The sample comprised blood. The receptor's source is an older woman in good health. The rearrangement joins TRBV24-1 to TRBJ2-3; D not certain. CDR3 DNA sequence: TGTGCCACCAGTGACCACTTGGAACGGACAGATACGCAGTATTTT. This translates into CATSDHLERTDTQYF.